Each of the 22 T cell receptor beta chains below was sequenced from the same sample in a study of blood T cell repertoires in COVID-19. Produced via immunoSEQ multiplex PCR; TCRdb's table is partial and in-frame only. The sample contains fewer than 250,000 clones, about four fifths of which appear only once. Material: PBMCs or T cells enriched from blood (not recorded which). These receptors were taken from a man between 60 and 75 years old who had recovered from COVID-19.

This clone has only one observation. This sequence joins TRBV5-1 and TRBJ2-6; TRBD1 matches at 9 bases. CDR1 is SGHRS, CDR2 YFSETQ, per germline. The trim removed 3 bases at V and 0 bases at J, leaving 4 bases unmatched. The CDR3 is made up of 17 amino acids. DNA of the CDR3: TGCGCCAGCAGCTCCCGGACAGGGGCCTCTGGGGCCAACGTCCTGACTTTC. The encoded protein is CASSSRTGASGANVLTF.

The V call is TRBV4-3, the J call TRBJ2-1; 7 bases are shared with TRBD2. CDR1 and CDR2 (germline): LGHNA, YSLEER. This CDR3 region has 17 residues. V dropped 2 bases and J dropped 3; count of bases not matched to a gene: 10. CDR3 nucleotides: TGCGCCAGCAGCCAAATACCCGGGGGGTCGGGCTACAATGAGCAGTTCTTC. It codes for CASSQIPGGSGYNEQFF.

This clone was picked up one time. Here the CDR3 reads CASSDRDYGYTF. In nucleotides, the CDR3 is TGTGCCAGCAGTGACAGGGACTATGGCTACACCTTC. The gene calls are TRBV6-1 and TRBJ1-2; possibly TRBD1 for D (5 bases). The CDR3 totals 12 residues. Germline V CDR1 and CDR2: MNHNS, SASEGT. With 3 bases removed from V and 3 bases from J, the gap between germline ends came to 5 bases.

The gene calls are TRBV4-1 and TRBJ2-5; 7 nucleotides line up with TRBD1. The ends lost 4 bases at V and 3 bases at J; junction bases unmatched: 2. The CDR3 covers 13 residues. Germline CDR1 MGHRA, CDR2 YSYEKL. Written as DNA, the CDR3 is TGCGCCAGCAGCCTGGGACAGAAAGAGACCCAGTACTTC. Its translation is CASSLGQKETQYF.

V gene TRBV19 combines with J gene TRBJ2-1; the match to TRBD2 covers 9 bases. J was trimmed by 2 bases and V by 0 bases; bases with no gene match: 5. The CDR3 extends over 17 amino acids. Germline V gene lookup returns CDR1 LNHDA and CDR2 SQIVND (reference sequence). The CDR3 region has the DNA TGTGCCAGTAGTATAGATAGGGCGGGGGGGCCCTACAATGAGCAGTTCTTC. Its translation is CASSIDRAGGPYNEQFF.

The chain links TRBV19 to TRBJ2-3; 8 positions match TRBD1. This CDR3 is 16 amino acids long. Germline CDR1 and CDR2: LNHDA and SQIVND (reference sequence). J gave up 1 base and V 5 bases, and 8 bases lay outside the gene matches. In nucleotides, the CDR3 is TGTGCCAGTAGTGGGCGGACAGGGCCAGGCACAGATACGCAGTATTTT. It codes for CASSGRTGPGTDTQYF.

This clone was detected ten times or more. The genes are TRBV30 and TRBJ1-2; the match to TRBD1 covers 8 bases. Trimming took 3 bases from V and 1 from J; bases not matched to a gene: 4. Germline CDR1 GTSNPN, CDR2 SVGIG (reference sequence). The CDR3 covers 14 residues. The CDR3 bases are TGTGCCTGGAGAGGCAGGGGGCTTAACTATGGCTACACCTTC. Translated, it gives CAWRGRGLNYGYTF.

The gene calls are TRBV5-6 and TRBJ1-2, with TRBD1 identical over 9 bases. J was trimmed by 1 base and V by 0 bases; bases with no gene match: 1. The length of the CDR3 is 15 residues. The germline CDR1 and CDR2 sequences are SGHDT and YYEEEE. CDR3 residues: CASSLGQGVNYGYTF. The CDR3 coding sequence is TGTGCCAGCAGCTTGGGACAGGGGGTTAACTATGGCTACACCTTC.

This clone was seen a few times. This chain uses TRBV30 with TRBJ1-4; 10 nucleotides match TRBD1. V dropped 1 base and J dropped 8; count of bases not matched to a gene: 10. There are 16 residues in the CDR3. CDR1 GTSNPN and CDR2 SVGIG come from the germline V gene (reference sequence). CDR3 sequence (DNA): TGTGCCTGGAGTGGACCACGGACAGGGGGAGGCGAAAAACTGTTTTTT. Translated: CAWSGPRTGGGEKLFF.

The rearrangement links TRBV5-8 to TRBJ2-1, with D perhaps TRBD2 (5 bases). Germline assignment: CDR1 SGHTS and CDR2 YDEGEE. V lost 0 bases and J lost 4, with 17 bases in between. This CDR3 region has 17 residues. DNA for the CDR3: TGTGCCAGCAGCTTGGTGACGGGATATGATTCTTACAATGAGCAGTTCTTC. Protein: CASSLVTGYDSYNEQFF.

DNA of the CDR3: TGTGCCAGCAGCGGTGTCAATCAGCCCCAGCATTTT. This gives the protein CASSGVNQPQHF. The rearrangement uses TRBV2 and TRBJ1-5, with unresolved D. Deletions cut 6 bases from V and 3 bases from J, with 6 bases between. In germline, CDR1 is SNHLY, CDR2 FYNNEI. This CDR3 is 12 amino acids long. The full variable domain, with the rest looked up from reference TRBV2 and TRBJ1-5, is EPEVTQTPSHQVTQMGQEVILRCVPISNHLYFYWYRQILGQKVEFLVSFYNNEISEKSEIFDDQFSVERPDGSNFTLKIRSTKLEDSAMYFCASSGVNQPQHFGDGTRLSIL.

The V gene is TRBV10-3, the J gene TRBJ1-1; 7 nucleotides align to TRBD1. CDR3 length: 12 residues. Germline V CDR1 and CDR2: ENHRY, SYGVKD. Losses at the gene ends were 10 bases for V and 4 bases for J; bases not matched to a gene: 6. DNA of the CDR3: TGTGCCACCCGACAGGGAGGCACTGAAGCTTTCTTT. Translated, it gives CATRQGGTEAFF.

CDR3 DNA: TGTGCCAGTAGTATAGTCGAACTAGCGGGGGACAATGAGCAGTTCTTC. Translation gives CASSIVELAGDNEQFF. J is TRBJ2-1 and V is TRBV19; 11 bases map to TRBD2. This CDR3 has 16 residues. The germline V gene encodes CDR1 LNHDA and CDR2 SQIVND (reference sequence). V dropped 1 base and J dropped 5; count of bases not matched to a gene: 4.

This clone was seen just once. The chain carries TRBV2 and TRBJ1-2; 12 nucleotides line up with TRBD1. The V and J ends lost 6 bases and 7 bases, in that order; junction bases with no gene match: 6. The germline gives CDR1 SNHLY, CDR2 FYNNEI. This CDR3 is built from 14 residues. The CDR3 sequence: CASRGTGGFGGYTF. The CDR3 DNA is TGTGCCAGCAGAGGGACAGGGGGCTTTGGTGGCTACACCTTC.

This clone was found once. This chain uses TRBV9 with TRBJ1-6, with D hard to call. The CDR3 has 14 residues. The V and J ends lost 2 bases and 7 bases respectively, with 10 bases between them. Germline lookup yields CDR1 SGDLS and CDR2 YYNGEE. This chain's CDR3 is CASSVASENSPLHF. As DNA, the CDR3 is TGTGCCAGCAGCGTCGCCAGCGAAAATTCACCCCTCCACTTT.

With regard to this clone: Distinct nucleotide sequences in the sample also encode this CDR3. V usage is TRBV7-3 and J usage is TRBJ2-2; D gene unclear. V dropped 3 bases and J dropped 4 bases, with 6 bases sitting between them. This CDR3 region has 13 residues. The germline CDR1 and CDR2 sequences are SGHTA and FQGTGA. CDR3 protein: CASSLSRTGELFF. CDR3 in DNA: TGTGCCAGCAGCTTGTCCCGCACCGGGGAGCTGTTTTTT. The variable domain in full, with the rest retrieved from reference TRBV7-3 and TRBJ2-2, is GAGVSQTPSNKVTEKGKYVELRCDPISGHTALYWYRQSLGQGPEFLIYFQGTGAADDSGLPNDRFFAVRPEGSVSTLKIQRTERGDSAVYLCASSLSRTGELFFGEGSRLTVL.

The rearrangement uses TRBV15 and TRBJ1-6; no firm D call. The CDR3 covers 18 residues. The germline gives CDR1 LNHNV, CDR2 YYDKDF (reference sequence). V was trimmed by 0 bases and J by 6 bases, leaving 18 bases between them. DNA for the CDR3: TGTGCCACCAGCAGAGATGTGTTGGCCGGGAGCAGTAATTCACCCCTCCACTTT. Protein sequence: CATSRDVLAGSSNSPLHF.

This clone was detected a few times. The chain is built from TRBV11-2 and TRBJ1-3, with D perhaps matching TRBD1 (6 bases). This CDR3 has 15 residues. The germline CDR1 and CDR2 sequences are SGHAT and FQNNGV. V was clipped by 5 bases and J by 0 bases, with 11 bases between them. DNA of the CDR3: TGTGCCAGCAGCCCAGGACAGTCCTCTGGAAACACCATATATTTT. It codes for CASSPGQSSGNTIYF.

The J gene is TRBJ1-1, the V gene TRBV2; TRBD1 matches 7 bases. This CDR3 has 15 residues. The V gene end was trimmed by 9 bases and the J gene end by 0 bases; junction bases not matched to a gene: 10. Germline assignment: CDR1 SNHLY and CDR2 FYNNEI. CDR3 sequence: CARSGQAGLNTEAFF. As DNA, the CDR3 is TGTGCCAGATCCGGACAGGCGGGACTGAACACTGAAGCTTTCTTT.

The J gene is TRBJ1-2, the V gene TRBV30, with no clear D. The CDR3 contains 15 residues. Trimming removed 2 bases from V and 4 bases from J, with 17 bases in between. Per germline, CDR1 GTSNPN and CDR2 SVGIG (reference sequence). CDR3 protein: CAWSYGFEGGYGYTF. In nucleotides, the CDR3 is TGTGCCTGGAGTTACGGGTTCGAGGGTGGCTATGGCTACACCTTC.

The chain employs TRBV28 and TRBJ1-6; possible D gene TRBD1, 5 bases. This CDR3 has 14 amino acids. Per the germline V gene, CDR1 is MDHEN and CDR2 is SYDVKM. Trimming took off 2 bases at V and 5 bases at J, with 7 bases between the two ends. CDR3 nucleotide sequence: TGTGCCAGCAGTTTACAGGGTCATAATTCACCCCTCCACTTT. Protein: CASSLQGHNSPLHF.

The chain uses TRBV9 and TRBJ2-1, with 12 bases identical to TRBD2. This CDR3 region has 15 residues. Per germline, CDR1 SGDLS and CDR2 YYNGEE. Germline trimming cut 4 bases from V and 5 bases from J; bases unmatched to any gene: 4. The CDR3 region is CASSILAGGNNEQFF. CDR3 DNA: TGTGCCAGCAGCATTCTAGCGGGGGGGAACAATGAGCAGTTCTTC.